Presented here are 2 T cell receptor beta chains from one specimen sequenced in a study of CD8+ T cells in alopecia areata. Extracted from the samples, RNA was reverse transcribed into cDNA to serve as the sequencing template. Using immunoSEQ multiplex PCR, the repertoire was profiled, and TCRdb retains in-frame clones only, with some absent. Among 150,000 or so clones listed, over 45% were seen once. The sequenced sample consisted of CD4+ T cells sorted from blood. All receptors come from a human donor with alopecia areata.

The V call is TRBV5-1, the J call TRBJ1-1; no clear D. There are 14 residues in the CDR3. V was cut by 4 bases and J by 5 bases, with 15 bases left in between. Germline values: CDR1 SGHRS, CDR2 YFSETQ. The CDR3 sequence is CASSQSIQTTEAFF. The CDR3 DNA reads as TGCGCCAGCAGCCAGAGTATACAGACAACTGAAGCTTTCTTT.

V is TRBV9 and J is TRBJ2-7; tentative D call: TRBD2 (5 bases). CDR1 is SGDLS and CDR2 is YYNGEE in the germline V gene. The CDR3 spans 15 residues. The V and J ends lost 0 bases and 0 bases respectively, with 10 bases between them. The CDR3 DNA reads TGTGCCAGCAGCGTAGTCGGGAAGGGCTCCTACGAGCAGTACTTC. As protein: CASSVVGKGSYEQYF.